The present entry profiles one T cell receptor (beta chain) with its context. This clonotype was counted many times. Its antigen is currently not known. No qualities accompany the bases; no much larger clone lies one base away. Ophthalmopathy patients were characterized by moderately to severely active disease, a Clinical Activity Score of at least 3, a NOSPECS grade of at least 4, and a disease duration under 3 months. Patients were excluded if they had other autoimmune diseases, uncontrolled infections, pregnancy or lactation. Diagnosis relied on clinical symptoms, serum thyroxine, TRAb, thyroid ultrasound and orbital computed tomography. PBMCs were isolated from approximately 10 ml of fresh peripheral blood by Ficoll-Paque density gradient centrifugation. Trizol reagent was used to extract the total RNA, and its quality was then checked on an Agilent 2100 Bioanalyzer. These data belong to a study of Graves' ophthalmopathy and Graves' hyperthyroidism (dated by TCRdb to between 2018 and 2020). With regard to the full study: Peripheral blood was collected at initial diagnosis, prior to any treatment. Once sampling was done, hyperthyroidism patients were given methimazole at a starting dose of 30 mg daily, while ophthalmopathy patients were given high-dose intravenous methylprednisolone. In total, 135 blood samples were TCR-sequenced: some 43 ophthalmopathy, 80 or so hyperthyroidism and roughly 17 hyperthyroidism-to-ophthalmopathy patients. To tell Graves' ophthalmopathy apart from Graves' hyperthyroidism, and to predict which patients would progress to ophthalmopathy, the study relied on TCR beta repertoire signatures. A discovery set of 95 to 100 patients (43 ophthalmopathy, just over 55 stable hyperthyroidism) was enrolled to explore V-J signatures distinguishing ophthalmopathy from hyperthyroidism. For independent validation, a separate cohort was made up of 18 hyperthyroidism patients plus 17 patients who later progressed from hyperthyroidism to ophthalmopathy. In six or seven hyperthyroidism patients, the T-cell repertoires found in thyroid tissue were compared with those found in blood. For training and testing, the 95 to 100 patients in the discovery cohort were randomly divided in a 7:3 ratio.

The CDR3 goes from the cysteine to the phenylalanine over 13 residues. Only CDR3 DNA remains: 39 bases, in frame from the first base. Cut back by 5 bases and 2 bases, the V and J ends lie 10 bases apart. According to the germline V gene, CDR1 reads MDHEN and CDR2 reads SYDVKM. What the authors observed across the whole study: The 13-signature model separated ophthalmopathy from stable hyperthyroidism with roughly 88% sensitivity and approximately 81% specificity in cross-validation, and 80%/75% in the test set. Most expanded thyroid clonotypes with frequency above 0.001 were also detected in blood, suggesting blood repertoires may reflect the thyroid immune response. No statistical method was used to set the sample size in advance, and the investigators knew which group each participant was assigned to. In validation, the model predicted ophthalmopathy progression with 70.59% sensitivity and 72.22% specificity; some 13 predicted patients were CT-confirmed with GO in a median of 6.5 months.

TCR beta CDR3 regions were amplified from RNA transcripts for repertoire sequencing. The first round was an RT-PCR using HTBI primers with the Qiagen OneStep RT-PCR kit, and this first round was followed by a second-round multiplex PCR, then size selection and purification. Libraries were sequenced paired-end with 100 bp reads on an Illumina HiSeq2000. Regarding the original processing steps: SOAPnuke was used to process the reads, throwing out any read that had adapters, had uncalled bases, had a mean Phred below 15, or lacked an exact constant-primer or identifier match. COPE v1.2.5 was used to merge the high-quality paired reads. Unique nucleotide sequences were defined as clonotypes and aligned to IMGT TRB V, D and J references using MiTCR v1.1. The analysis was limited to V-J combinations with a frequency above 0.0001, which together covered 99.2% of repertoires. For each V-J combination, a TCR clonal expansion and chaos score was defined as the ratio of F50 clonal expansion to chaos observed in the TCRdist matrix. Welch's t-statistics and random forest were used to reduce the features to about a dozen V-J combinations, which were then used as input to a naive Bayes classifier. The similarity between thyroid and blood repertoires was quantified using the Morisita-Horn index. TCRdb reran the public reads through fastp at Q25 and MiXCR, keeping productive beta chains. Entries are consolidated by CDR3 protein sequence, retaining the most common genes and DNA. These V and J calls rely on TCRdb rather than the paper's analysis. Counted in this sample were around 470,000 distinct CDR3 sequences; approximately 14% of them appeared once. Over 8% of the sample rests with the top ten.

The V and J segments used are TRBV28 and TRBJ2-7; the D gene assignment is ambiguous. The sequenced sample was blood. The TCR was taken from a woman aged 25-40 years with Graves' ophthalmopathy. Donor details come from another sample of the same person, matched by shared clones. This receptor has the CDR3 CASSDTPPYEQYF. The DNA reads TGTGCCAGCAGTGACACCCCCCCCTACGAGCAGTACTTC.